A selection of T cell receptor beta chains follows, all from one sample in a study of T cell responses to AZD1222 COVID-19 vaccine. Repertoires were generated with immunoSEQ multiplex PCR, while TCRdb's copy carries only in-frame clones and drops some. This sample has approximately 150,000 clones, with more than 90% found just once. Sample: peripheral blood, taken on day 0 of AZD1222 vaccination. The source of these receptors is an adult in good health. Both conserved end residues are part of each CDR3. A D gene is named only where the DNA matches it firmly. For some rows the clone size is stated as once, few or many, or as a class when expanded; others skip it.

V	J	size	D	CDR3	DNA
TRBV12-3/TRBV12-4	TRBJ1-1	once	.	CASRHISSEAFF	TGTGCCAGCAGGCACATAAGTTCTGAAGCTTTCTTT
TRBV30	TRBJ2-5	once	.	CAWRRAGLPVGNQYF	TGTGCCTGGAGGCGAGCGGGCCTTCCAGTGGGGAACCAGTACTTC
TRBV6-5	TRBJ1-1	.	.	CASSRMLRDTEAFF	TGTGCCAGCAGTAGAATGCTCAGGGACACTGAAGCTTTCTTT
TRBV18	TRBJ1-4	.	.	CASSPTQGNEKLFF	TGTGCCAGCTCACCTACTCAGGGCAATGAAAAACTGTTTTTT
TRBV18	TRBJ1-1	.	TRBD1	CASSRDRGNYEAFF	TGTGCCAGCTCACGGGACAGGGGGAACTATGAAGCTTTCTTT
TRBV4-2	TRBJ2-1	.	TRBD2	CASSQAALVAGVGNEQFF	TGTGCCAGCAGCCAAGCCGCATTAGTAGCGGGGGTCGGGAATGAGCAGTTCTTC
TRBV6-2/TRBV6-3	TRBJ1-2	.	TRBD1	CASSYYGQGYGYTF	TGTGCCAGCAGTTACTACGGACAGGGCTATGGCTACACCTTC
TRBV2	TRBJ2-1	.	.	CASSDLGVANNEQFF	TGTGCCAGCAGTGATCTGGGAGTAGCGAACAATGAGCAGTTCTTC
TRBV10-3	TRBJ2-1	.	.	CAISERALQDEQFF	TGTGCCATCAGTGAGAGGGCATTACAGGATGAGCAGTTCTTC
TRBV5-6	TRBJ1-1	once	.	CASSRVGRRVREGTEAFF	TGTGCCAGCAGCCGCGTTGGGAGACGGGTAAGGGAGGGAACTGAAGCTTTCTTT
TRBV30	TRBJ2-3	.	.	CAWSVRGRSSTDTQYF	TGTGCCTGGAGTGTACGGGGAAGGAGTAGCACAGATACGCAGTATTTT
TRBV7-2	TRBJ2-5	.	TRBD2	CASSLGGMEETQYF	TGTGCCAGCAGCTTGGGAGGGATGGAAGAGACCCAGTACTTC
TRBV29-1	TRBJ2-3	.	TRBD2	CSVEVGTSGTVDTQYF	TGCAGCGTTGAAGTAGGGACTAGCGGGACGGTAGATACGCAGTATTTT
TRBV4-1	TRBJ2-2	.	.	CASSQDPTGELFF	TGCGCCAGCAGCCAAGATCCCACCGGGGAGCTGTTTTTT
TRBV6-5	TRBJ1-3	.	TRBD1	CASSIRGHSGNTIYF	TGTGCCAGCAGTATCAGGGGGCACTCTGGAAACACCATATATTTT
TRBV19	TRBJ1-5	.	.	CASTARGNQPQHF	TGTGCCAGTACTGCTAGGGGCAATCAGCCCCAGCATTTT
TRBV10-2	TRBJ2-7	.	TRBD2	CASRTSGKSYEQYF	TGCGCCAGCCGGACTAGCGGGAAGTCCTACGAGCAGTACTTC
TRBV5-1	TRBJ2-6	.	.	CASSLVFSGANVLTF	TGCGCCAGCAGCTTGGTCTTCTCTGGGGCCAACGTCCTGACTTTC
TRBV7-9	TRBJ2-1	.	.	CASSSRGLSSYNEQFF	TGTGCCAGCAGCTCCCGGGGACTTAGCTCCTACAATGAGCAGTTCTTC
TRBV30	TRBJ1-5	.	.	CAWSVGGFSNQPQHF	TGTGCCTGGAGTGTAGGCGGATTTAGCAATCAGCCCCAGCATTTT
TRBV19	TRBJ1-2	.	TRBD1	CASSIGQGSYGYTF	TGTGCCAGTAGTATAGGACAGGGTTCCTATGGCTACACCTTC